Only one count was recorded for the clone carrying this T cell receptor (beta chain). Antigen: not known. The sample is drawn from a study of cytomegalovirus exposure and HLA in healthy donors. Whole-study findings and limits: CMV serostatus stood as the only immune exposure information on hand. A later analysis, which compared TCR beta chains of equal frequency, found the HLA-associated ones more clonally expanded. DRB1 showed the most TCR associations and HLA-C the fewest in a later analysis, as rates varied by HLA locus.

Per the germline V gene, CDR1 is MNHNS and CDR2 is SASEGT. The CDR3 extends over 12 amino acids. V lost 7 bases and J 4 bases, leaving 8 bases between the germline ends. Primers: 60 Vbeta forward and 13 Jbeta reverse. TCRdb keeps only in-frame clones here, not all; method: immunoSEQ multiplex PCR. The profile shows about 130,000 clones, just under 75% of them singletons. Sequenced: PBMCs. The chain is built from TRBV6-1 and TRBJ1-3, with a tentative D call TRBD1 (5 bases). The TCR was taken from a man aged 40-50 years in good health and CMV-seropositive. The CDR3 sequence is CASTRQGNTIYF. The CDR3 bases are TGTGCCAGCACAAGACAGGGAAACACCATATATTTT.